This paragraph reports one T cell receptor beta chain. Its antigen remains unknown. The cohort excluded patients with autoimmune disease history or systemic immunosuppression. The data originate from a study of OX40 agonist ivuxolimab in advanced cancers. Study-level background: Ivuxolimab doses were 0.01, 0.1, 0.3, 1.5, 3 or 10 mg/kg every 2 weeks. Study-wide findings and caveats: Clonal expansion from baseline to week 6 occurred in both CD4+ and CD8+ T cells.

V was trimmed by 8 bases and J by 6 bases, leaving 5 bases between them. The germline V gene encodes CDR1 SNHLY and CDR2 FYNNEI. CDR3 length: 11 amino acids. Data came from immunoSEQ multiplex PCR; TCRdb stores just in-frame clones and leaves some out. The sample has 65,000 to 95,000 clones, just under 95% seen once. The receptor was isolated from an adult with an advanced solid tumor such as melanoma, head and neck, liver or kidney cancer. The source material was CD4+ or CD8+ T cells sorted from blood, sampled in a trial of the OX40 agonist ivuxolimab. The chain is built from TRBV2 and TRBJ1-6; no reliable D call. The DNA of the CDR3 is TGTGCCAGCGAGTTTAATTCACCCCTCCACTTT. Its translation is CASEFNSPLHF.